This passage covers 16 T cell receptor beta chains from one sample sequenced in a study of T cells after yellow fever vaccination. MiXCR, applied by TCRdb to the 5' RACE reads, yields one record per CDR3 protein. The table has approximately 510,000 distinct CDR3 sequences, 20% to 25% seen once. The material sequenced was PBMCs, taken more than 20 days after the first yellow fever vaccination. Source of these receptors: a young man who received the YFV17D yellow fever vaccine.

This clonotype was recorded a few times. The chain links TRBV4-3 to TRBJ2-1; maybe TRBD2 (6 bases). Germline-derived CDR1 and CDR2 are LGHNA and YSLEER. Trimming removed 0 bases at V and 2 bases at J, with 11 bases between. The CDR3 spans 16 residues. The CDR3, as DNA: TGCGCCAGCAGCCAAGATCTAGCGTCCCCCTACAATGAGCAGTTCTTC. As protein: CASSQDLASPYNEQFF.

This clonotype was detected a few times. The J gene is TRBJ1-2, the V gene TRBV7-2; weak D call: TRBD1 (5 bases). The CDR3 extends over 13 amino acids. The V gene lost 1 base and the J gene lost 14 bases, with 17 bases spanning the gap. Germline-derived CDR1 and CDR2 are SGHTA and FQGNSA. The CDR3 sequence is CASSLGFGSSGTF. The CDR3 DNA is TGTGCCAGCAGCTTAGGGTTCGGGTCTTCAGGGACCTTC.

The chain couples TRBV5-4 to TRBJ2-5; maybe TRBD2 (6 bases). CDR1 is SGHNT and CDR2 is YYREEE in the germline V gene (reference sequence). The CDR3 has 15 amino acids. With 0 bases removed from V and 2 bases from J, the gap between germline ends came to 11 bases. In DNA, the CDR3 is TGTGCCAGCAGCTTGGGACTAGGAGATCAAGAGACCCAGTACTTC. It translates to CASSLGLGDQETQYF.

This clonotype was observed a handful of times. The CDR3 nucleotides read TGTGCCAGCAGATTGACTAGTCGGGGAGAGACCCAGTACTTC. This gives the protein CASRLTSRGETQYF. This sequence joins TRBV6-2 or TRBV6-3 and TRBJ2-5, with a possible D match to TRBD2 (6 bases). The length of the CDR3 is 14 residues. V dropped 6 bases and J dropped 4 bases, with 15 bases sitting between them. Per the germline V gene, CDR1 is MNHEY and CDR2 is SVGEGT.

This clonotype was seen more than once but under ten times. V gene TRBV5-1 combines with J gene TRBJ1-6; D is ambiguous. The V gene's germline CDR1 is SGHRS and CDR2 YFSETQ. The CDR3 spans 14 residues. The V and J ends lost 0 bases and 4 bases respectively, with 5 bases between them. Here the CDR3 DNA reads TGCGCCAGCAGCTTGGGCCAGTATAATTCACCCCTCCACTTT. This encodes CASSLGQYNSPLHF.

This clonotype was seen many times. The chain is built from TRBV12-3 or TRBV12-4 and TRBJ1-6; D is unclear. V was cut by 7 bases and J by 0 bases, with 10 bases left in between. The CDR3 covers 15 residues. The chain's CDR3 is CASTSSSSYNSPLHF. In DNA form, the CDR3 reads TGTGCCAGCACCTCCTCGAGCTCCTATAATTCACCCCTCCACTTT.

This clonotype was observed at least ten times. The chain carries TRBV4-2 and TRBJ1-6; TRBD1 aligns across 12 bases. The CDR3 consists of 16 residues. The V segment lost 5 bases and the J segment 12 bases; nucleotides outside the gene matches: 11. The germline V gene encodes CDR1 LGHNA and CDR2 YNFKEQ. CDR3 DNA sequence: TGTGCCAGCAGCACTAGGGACAGGGGGCGCGACGGACCCCTCCACTTT. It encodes CASSTRDRGRDGPLHF.

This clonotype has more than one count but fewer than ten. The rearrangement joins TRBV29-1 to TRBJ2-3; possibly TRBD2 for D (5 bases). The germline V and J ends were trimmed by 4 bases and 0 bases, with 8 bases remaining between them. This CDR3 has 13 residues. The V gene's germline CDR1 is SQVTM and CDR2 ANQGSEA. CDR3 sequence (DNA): TGCAGCGTTGTTGGAGGTAGCACAGATACGCAGTATTTT. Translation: CSVVGGSTDTQYF.

CDR3 in DNA: TGTGCCAGCGGGGGGGGGCCGACAGGGAAAACTGAAGCTTTCTTT. As protein: CASGGGPTGKTEAFF. The chain recombines TRBV2 with TRBJ1-1; 7 nucleotides line up with TRBD1. The length of the CDR3 is 15 residues. With 8 bases clipped from V and 5 bases from J, the junction kept 14 bases outside the gene matches. The germline V gene has CDR1 SNHLY and CDR2 FYNNEI.

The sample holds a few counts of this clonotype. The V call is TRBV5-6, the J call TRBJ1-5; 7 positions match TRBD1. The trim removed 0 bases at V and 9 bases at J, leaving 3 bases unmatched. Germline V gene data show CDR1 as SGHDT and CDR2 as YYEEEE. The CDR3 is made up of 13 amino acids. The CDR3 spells CASSLDRGRPQHF. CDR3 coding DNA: TGTGCCAGCAGCTTGGACAGGGGTCGGCCCCAGCATTTT.

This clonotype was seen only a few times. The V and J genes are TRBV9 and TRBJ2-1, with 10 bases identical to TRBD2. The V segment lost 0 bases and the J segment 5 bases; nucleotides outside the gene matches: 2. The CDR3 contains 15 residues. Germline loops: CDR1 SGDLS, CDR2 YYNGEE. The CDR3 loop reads CASSVAAGGHNEQFF. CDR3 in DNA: TGTGCCAGCAGCGTAGCAGCGGGGGGGCACAATGAGCAGTTCTTC.

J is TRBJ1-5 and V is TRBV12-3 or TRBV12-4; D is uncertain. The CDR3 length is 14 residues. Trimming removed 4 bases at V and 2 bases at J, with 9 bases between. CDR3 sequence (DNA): TGTGCCAGCAGTTCCGGGATCGGCAATCAGCCCCAGCATTTT. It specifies CASSSGIGNQPQHF.

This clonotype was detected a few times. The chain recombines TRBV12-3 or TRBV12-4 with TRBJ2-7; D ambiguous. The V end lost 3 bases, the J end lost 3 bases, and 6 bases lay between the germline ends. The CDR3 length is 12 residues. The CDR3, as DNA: TGTGCCAGCAGTTTTTCGTACTACGAGCAGTACTTC. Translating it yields CASSFSYYEQYF.

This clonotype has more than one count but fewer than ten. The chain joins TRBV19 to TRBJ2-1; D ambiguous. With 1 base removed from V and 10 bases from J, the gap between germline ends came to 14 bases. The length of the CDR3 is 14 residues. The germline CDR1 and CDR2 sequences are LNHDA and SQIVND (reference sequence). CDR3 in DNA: TGTGCCAGTAGTATAGTAGGAGACACCGTGGAGCAGTTCTTC. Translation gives CASSIVGDTVEQFF.

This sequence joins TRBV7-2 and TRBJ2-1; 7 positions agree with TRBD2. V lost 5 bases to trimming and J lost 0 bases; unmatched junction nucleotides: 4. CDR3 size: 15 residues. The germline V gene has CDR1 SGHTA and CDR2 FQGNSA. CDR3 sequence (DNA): TGTGCCAGCAGCACACTAGCGTTCTCCTACAATGAGCAGTTCTTC. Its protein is CASSTLAFSYNEQFF.

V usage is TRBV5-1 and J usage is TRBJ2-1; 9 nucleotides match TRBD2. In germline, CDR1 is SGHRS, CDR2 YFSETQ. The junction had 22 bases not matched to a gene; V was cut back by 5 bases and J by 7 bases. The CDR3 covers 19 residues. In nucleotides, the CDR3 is TGCGCCAGCAGTAGTCGCGCTAGCGGGGAGGCTTTGTGGCGGAATGAGCAGTTCTTC. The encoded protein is CASSSRASGEALWRNEQFF.